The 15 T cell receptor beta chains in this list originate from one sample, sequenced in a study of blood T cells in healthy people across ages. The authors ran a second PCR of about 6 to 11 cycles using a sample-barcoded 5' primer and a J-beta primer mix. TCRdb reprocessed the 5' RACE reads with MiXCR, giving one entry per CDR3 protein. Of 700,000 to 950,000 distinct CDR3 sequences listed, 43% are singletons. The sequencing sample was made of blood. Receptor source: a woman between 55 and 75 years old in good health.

CDR3 protein: CASRGDRGDNSPLHF. The DNA for the CDR3 is TGTGCCAGCAGGGGGGACAGGGGAGATAATTCACCCCTCCACTTT. The chain combines TRBV25-1 with TRBJ1-6; 10 bases are a match to TRBD1. CDR1 and CDR2 from the germline V gene are MGHDK and SYGVNS. The CDR3 spans 15 residues. V lost 6 bases, J lost 5 bases, and 4 bases stayed unmatched.

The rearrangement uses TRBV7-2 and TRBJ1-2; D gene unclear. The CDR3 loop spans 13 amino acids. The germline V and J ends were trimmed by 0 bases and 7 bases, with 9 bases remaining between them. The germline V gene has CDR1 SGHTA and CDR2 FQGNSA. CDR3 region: CASSLADLGGYTF. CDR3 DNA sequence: TGTGCCAGCAGCTTAGCGGATTTGGGTGGCTACACCTTC.

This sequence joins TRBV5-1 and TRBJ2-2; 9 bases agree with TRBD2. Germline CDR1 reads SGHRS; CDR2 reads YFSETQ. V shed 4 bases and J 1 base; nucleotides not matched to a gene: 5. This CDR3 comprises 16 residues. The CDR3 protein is CASSPPTSGNTGELFF. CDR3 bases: TGCGCCAGCAGCCCCCCGACTAGCGGGAACACCGGGGAGCTGTTTTTT.

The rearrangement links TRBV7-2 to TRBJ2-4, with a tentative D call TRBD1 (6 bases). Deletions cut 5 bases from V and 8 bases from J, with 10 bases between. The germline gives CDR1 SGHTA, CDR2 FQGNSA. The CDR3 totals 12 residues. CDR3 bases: TGTGCCAGCAGCCCAGGGGTGGACATTCAGTACTTC. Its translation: CASSPGVDIQYF.

In nucleotides, the CDR3 is TGTGCCAGCAGCCTTAACCAGGGGAACTATGGCTACACCTTC. Translation: CASSLNQGNYGYTF. The chain uses TRBV14 and TRBJ1-2, with D perhaps matching TRBD1 (6 bases). Trimming took off 4 bases at V and 2 bases at J, with 11 bases between the two ends. Germline assignment: CDR1 SGHDN and CDR2 FVKESK. This CDR3 has 14 residues.

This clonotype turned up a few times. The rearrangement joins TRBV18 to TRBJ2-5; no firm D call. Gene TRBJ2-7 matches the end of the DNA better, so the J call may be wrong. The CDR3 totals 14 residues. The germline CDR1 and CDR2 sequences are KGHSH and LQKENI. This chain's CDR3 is CASSPGQVVAEQYF. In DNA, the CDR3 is TGTGCCAGCTCACCTGGCCAGGTTGTTGCCGAGCAGTACTTC.

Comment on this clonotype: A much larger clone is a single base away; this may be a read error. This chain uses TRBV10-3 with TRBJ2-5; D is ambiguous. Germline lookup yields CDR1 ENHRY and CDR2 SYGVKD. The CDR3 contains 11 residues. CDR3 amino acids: CASRNQETRYF. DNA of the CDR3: TGTGCCAGCAGGAACCAAGAGACCCGGTACTTC.

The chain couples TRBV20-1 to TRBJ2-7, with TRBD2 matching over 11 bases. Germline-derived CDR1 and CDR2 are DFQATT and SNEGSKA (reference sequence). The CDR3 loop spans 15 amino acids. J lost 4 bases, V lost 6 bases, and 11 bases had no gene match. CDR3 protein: CSANPSGRSFYEQYF. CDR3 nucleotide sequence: TGCAGTGCCAACCCTAGCGGGAGGAGTTTTTACGAGCAGTACTTC.

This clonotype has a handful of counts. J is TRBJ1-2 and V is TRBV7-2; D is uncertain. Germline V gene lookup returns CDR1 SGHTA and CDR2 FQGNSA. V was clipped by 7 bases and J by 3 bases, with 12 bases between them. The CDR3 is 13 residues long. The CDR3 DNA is TGTGCCAGCACCGTGGAGGGTTACTATGGCTACACCTTC. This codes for CASTVEGYYGYTF.

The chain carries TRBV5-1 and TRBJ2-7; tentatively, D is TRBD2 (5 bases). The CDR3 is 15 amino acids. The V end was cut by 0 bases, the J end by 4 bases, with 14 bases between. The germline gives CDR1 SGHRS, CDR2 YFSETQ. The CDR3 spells CASSLDSKGGYEQYF. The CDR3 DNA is TGCGCCAGCAGCTTGGATTCTAAAGGAGGTTACGAGCAGTACTTC.

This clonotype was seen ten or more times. The CDR3 DNA is TGTGCCAGCAGCTTGGACCCGGGGACTAGCTTCGGGGTTGGGGATACGCAGTATTTT. It yields the protein CASSLDPGTSFGVGDTQYF. The rearrangement uses TRBV7-3 and TRBJ2-3; 9 nucleotides agree with TRBD2. Germline loops: CDR1 SGHTA, CDR2 FQGTGA. CDR3 length: 19 residues. With V trimmed by 3 bases and J by 6 bases, 19 bases remained unmatched.

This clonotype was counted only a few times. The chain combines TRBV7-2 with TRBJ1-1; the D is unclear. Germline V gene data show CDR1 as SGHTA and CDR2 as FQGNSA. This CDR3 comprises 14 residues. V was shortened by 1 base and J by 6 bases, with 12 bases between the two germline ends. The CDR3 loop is CASSLDAARAEAFF. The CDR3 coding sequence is TGTGCCAGCAGCTTAGACGCAGCCCGGGCTGAAGCTTTCTTT.

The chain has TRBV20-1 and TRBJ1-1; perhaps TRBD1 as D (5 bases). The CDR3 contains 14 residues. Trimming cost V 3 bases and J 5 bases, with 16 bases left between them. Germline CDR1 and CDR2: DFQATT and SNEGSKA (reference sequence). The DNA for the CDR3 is TGCAGTGCTAGGATGGGGGAGTGGCGGACTGAAGCTTTCTTT. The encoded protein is CSARMGEWRTEAFF.

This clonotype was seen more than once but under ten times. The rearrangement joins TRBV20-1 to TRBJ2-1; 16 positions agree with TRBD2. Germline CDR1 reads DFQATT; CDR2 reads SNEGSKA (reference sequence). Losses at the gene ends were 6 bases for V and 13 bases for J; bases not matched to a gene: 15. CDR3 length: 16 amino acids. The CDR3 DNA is TGCAGTGCCAAGGGGACTAGCGGGAGGGCGGGAGAGACCCAGTTCTTC. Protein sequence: CSAKGTSGRAGETQFF.

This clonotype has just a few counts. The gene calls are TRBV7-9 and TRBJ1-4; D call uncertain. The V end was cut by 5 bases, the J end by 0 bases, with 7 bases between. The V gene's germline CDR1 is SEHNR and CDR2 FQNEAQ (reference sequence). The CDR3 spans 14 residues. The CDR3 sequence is CASSTIATNEKLFF. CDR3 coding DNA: TGTGCCAGCAGCACTATTGCAACTAATGAAAAACTGTTTTTT. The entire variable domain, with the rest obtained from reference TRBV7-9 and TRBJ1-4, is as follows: DTGVSQNPRHKITKRGQNVTFRCDPISEHNRLYWYRQTLGQGPEFLTYFQNEAQLEKSRLLSDRFSAERPKGSFSTLEIQRTEQGDSAMYLCASSTIATNEKLFFGSGTQLSVL.